In this sample, the clone carrying this T cell receptor beta chain turned up a few times. Its antigen is unidentified. This sample is part of a study of human T cells and chemical hapten exposure. Study-wide points: Donors in the study had alopecia, meaning their immune response may differ from healthy people's.

MiXCR was run by TCRdb on the RACE reads, yielding one entry per CDR3 protein. The sample has about 120,000 distinct CDR3 sequences, around 13% seen once; the top ten hold about 0.85%. Regarding time point: patch test 1, 2 weeks after DPC sensitization. The treatment is: therapeutic diphenylcyclopropenone sensitization with weekly scalp DPC. Prior to each patch test being applied, blood was drawn. This receptor was obtained from a man between 18 and 35 years old with alopecia areata. Some clones in this sample may be carry-over from other donors' samples. The source was whole blood, collected in connection with sensitization to the hapten diphenylcyclopropenone (DPC).

The CDR3 loop reads CASSLDEGPTGELFF. CDR3 bases: TGTGCCAGCAGCTTAGATGAGGGTCCCACCGGGGAGCTGTTTTTT. V and J are TRBV11-3 and TRBJ2-2, with D possibly matching TRBD2 (5 bases). Germline V gives CDR1 SGHNT, CDR2 YENEEA. The CDR3 contains 15 residues. The V and J ends lost 0 bases and 4 bases respectively, with 9 bases between them.